These 14 T cell receptor beta chains were sequenced from one sample in a study of blood T cell repertoires in COVID-19. TCRdb's table, derived via immunoSEQ multiplex PCR, lists solely in-frame clones and lacks some. The sample carries 130,000 to 150,000 clones, less than 90% recorded once. The sample comprised PBMCs or T cells enriched from blood (not recorded which). The receptors were sampled from a man aged 40-49 years with acute COVID-19.

The CDR3 sequence: CSVGVDRAGELFF. The CDR3 bases are TGCAGCGTTGGCGTGGACAGGGCTGGGGAGCTGTTTTTT. V gene TRBV29-1 combines with J gene TRBJ2-2, with 8 positions matching TRBD1. Germline V lookup: CDR1 SQVTM, CDR2 ANQGSEA. CDR3 length equals 13 residues. V shed 4 bases and J 8 bases; nucleotides not matched to a gene: 6.

This clone was seen a handful of times. The rearrangement uses TRBV9 and TRBJ1-1; D perhaps matches TRBD1 (6 bases). V dropped 3 bases and J dropped 9 bases, with 15 bases sitting between them. CDR1 and CDR2 (germline): SGDLS, YYNGEE. The CDR3 is 13 residues long. The CDR3 DNA reads as TGTGCCAGCAGCGCCGATTCCGGGACACAAGCTTTCTTT. It specifies CASSADSGTQAFF.

The chain couples TRBV6-2 or TRBV6-3 to TRBJ2-5, with D hard to call. Per germline, CDR1 MNHEY and CDR2 SVGEGT. The CDR3 has 13 amino acids. V was shortened by 2 bases and J by 5 bases, with 9 bases between the two germline ends. The CDR3 is CASSYPSVETQYF. The DNA for the CDR3 is TGTGCCAGCAGTTACCCGTCTGTGGAGACCCAGTACTTC.

The V gene is TRBV5-1, the J gene TRBJ1-1; D is perhaps TRBD1 (6 bases). The germline V gene has CDR1 SGHRS and CDR2 YFSETQ. This CDR3 has 14 residues. Between the trimmed V and J ends, which lost 4 bases and 3 bases, there was a span of 13 bases. The CDR3 bases are TGCGCCAGCAGCATCGGACAGAGAGACACTGAAGCTTTCTTT. It is translated as CASSIGQRDTEAFF.

The rearrangement links TRBV5-8 to TRBJ1-5; D is possibly TRBD1 (5 bases). The germline V and J ends were trimmed by 4 bases and 5 bases, with 16 bases remaining between them. CDR3 length equals 15 residues. CDR1 and CDR2 (germline): SGHTS, YDEGEE. Here the CDR3 reads CASSPRRGDYQPQHF. The CDR3 DNA reads TGTGCCAGCAGCCCCCGACGGGGGGATTATCAGCCCCAGCATTTT. Looking up the rest from reference TRBV5-8 and TRBJ1-5 gives the full variable domain: EAGVTQSPTHLIKTRGQQATLRCSPISGHTSVYWYQQALGLGLQFLLWYDEGEERNRGNFPPRFSGRQFPNYSSELNVNALELEDSALYLCASSPRRGDYQPQHFGDGTRLSIL.

Only a few counts were recorded for this clone. The chain has TRBV9 and TRBJ1-6; 10 nucleotides agree with TRBD1. The CDR3 totals 17 residues. V shed 0 bases and J 10 bases; nucleotides not matched to a gene: 10. Germline assignment: CDR1 SGDLS and CDR2 YYNGEE. The CDR3: CASSVATGGWATSPLHF. The CDR3 region has the DNA TGTGCCAGCAGCGTAGCGACAGGGGGCTGGGCCACGTCACCCCTCCACTTT.

About this clone itself: Mismatch with germline at one junction end may stem from a read error. The chain recombines TRBV2 with TRBJ1-6, with 7 bases identical to TRBD1. CDR1 is SNHLY, CDR2 FYNNEI, per germline. This CDR3 is 13 amino acids long. CDR3: CASSITRDSRKCF. The CDR3 DNA reads as TGTGCCAGCAGCATCACTCGGGACAGTAGAAAGTGCTTT.

The chain employs TRBV30 and TRBJ2-7, with 8 nucleotides matching TRBD1. Germline CDR1 reads GTSNPN; CDR2 reads SVGIG (reference sequence). Unmatched junction bases numbered 6, after V lost 2 bases and J lost 3 bases. The CDR3 has 14 amino acids. CDR3 nucleotides: TGTGCCTGGAGTATAGGGACAGGCCTCTACGAGCAGTACTTC. This gives the protein CAWSIGTGLYEQYF.

This chain uses TRBV4-3 with TRBJ2-1, with 10 bases lining up with TRBD2. The CDR3 runs 16 residues. V was clipped by 0 bases and J by 9 bases; unmatched bases: 8. Germline CDR1 is LGHNA and CDR2 is YSLEER. CDR3 bases: TGCGCCAGCAGCCAAGATCTGGCTAGCGGGAGTGGTGAGCAGTTCTTC. The encoded protein is CASSQDLASGSGEQFF.

The V call is TRBV5-6, the J call TRBJ2-1; TRBD2 matches 11 bases. CDR1 is SGHDT, CDR2 YYEEEE, per germline. The junction had 10 bases not matched to a gene; V was cut back by 4 bases and J by 4 bases. The CDR3 length is 17 residues. This chain's CDR3 is CASSTSWTSGYYNEQFF. For the CDR3, the DNA is TGTGCCAGCAGCACCTCCTGGACTAGCGGGTATTACAATGAGCAGTTCTTC.

CDR3 DNA: TGCAGCGTTCCGGGACAGGGTACCCACGAGCAGTACTTC. Its translation: CSVPGQGTHEQYF. The chain couples TRBV29-1 to TRBJ2-7; TRBD1 matches at 9 bases. The CDR3 has 13 amino acids. V shed 5 bases, J shed 5 bases, and the junction held 7 bases outside the gene matches. Per the germline V gene, CDR1 is SQVTM and CDR2 is ANQGSEA.

The rearrangement uses TRBV7-9 and TRBJ2-1; D unresolved. Germline CDR1 is SEHNR and CDR2 is FQNEAQ (reference sequence). V shed 0 bases and J shed 7 bases, with 4 bases lying between them. The CDR3 covers 12 residues. CDR3 loop: CASSLAVNEQFF. As DNA, the CDR3 is TGTGCCAGCAGCTTAGCCGTGAATGAGCAGTTCTTC.

This clone has at least ten counts. The chain is built from TRBV28 and TRBJ1-5; a possible D gene is TRBD1 (5 bases). The CDR3 contains 13 residues. In germline, CDR1 is MDHEN, CDR2 SYDVKM. V dropped 3 bases and J dropped 6 bases, with 9 bases sitting between them. CDR3 nucleotides: TGTGCCAGCAGTTTGACCAGGGTTCAGCCCCAGCATTTT. This translates into CASSLTRVQPQHF.

The chain has TRBV27 and TRBJ2-6, with D perhaps matching TRBD1 (6 bases). Trimming removed 6 bases at V and 0 bases at J, with 12 bases between. The CDR3 is made up of 16 amino acids. Looked up from germline, CDR1 is MNHEY and CDR2 is SMNVEV (reference sequence). Written as DNA, the CDR3 is TGTGCCAGCAGCCGGACAGACCTCTCTGGGGCCAACGTCCTGACTTTC. Amino acid sequence: CASSRTDLSGANVLTF.